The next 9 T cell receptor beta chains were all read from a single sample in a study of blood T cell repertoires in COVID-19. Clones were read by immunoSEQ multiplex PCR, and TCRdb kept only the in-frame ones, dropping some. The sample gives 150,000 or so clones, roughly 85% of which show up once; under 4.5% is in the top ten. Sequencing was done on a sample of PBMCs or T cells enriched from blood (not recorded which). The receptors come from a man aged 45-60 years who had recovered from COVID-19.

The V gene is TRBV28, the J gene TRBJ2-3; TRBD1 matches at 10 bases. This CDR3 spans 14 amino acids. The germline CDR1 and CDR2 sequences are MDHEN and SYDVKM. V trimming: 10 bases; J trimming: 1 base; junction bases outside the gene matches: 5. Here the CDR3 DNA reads TGTGCCACCGAAGGGACAGGGGGCACAGATACGCAGTATTTT. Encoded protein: CATEGTGGTDTQYF.

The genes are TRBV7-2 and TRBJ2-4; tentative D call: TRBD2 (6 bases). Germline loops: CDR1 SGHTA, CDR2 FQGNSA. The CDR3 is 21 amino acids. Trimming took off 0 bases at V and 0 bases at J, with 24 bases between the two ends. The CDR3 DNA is TGTGCCAGCAGCTTAGCGGGAGGCGAGAGTAGAAACCGCCTAGCCAAAAACATTCAGTACTTC. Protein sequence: CASSLAGGESRNRLAKNIQYF.

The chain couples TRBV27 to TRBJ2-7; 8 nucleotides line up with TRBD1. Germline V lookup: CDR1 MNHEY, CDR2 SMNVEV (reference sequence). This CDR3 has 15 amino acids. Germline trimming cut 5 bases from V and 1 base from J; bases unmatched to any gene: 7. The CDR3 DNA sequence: TGTGCCAGCAGTCCTCAGGGGGCGGGGTCCTACGAGCAGTACGTC. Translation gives CASSPQGAGSYEQYV.

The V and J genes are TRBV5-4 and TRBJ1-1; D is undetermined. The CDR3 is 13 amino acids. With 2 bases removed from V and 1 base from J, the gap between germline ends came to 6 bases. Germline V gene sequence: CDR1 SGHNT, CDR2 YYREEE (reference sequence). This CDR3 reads CASSFPGNTEAFF. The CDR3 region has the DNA TGTGCCAGCAGCTTCCCAGGGAACACTGAAGCTTTCTTT.

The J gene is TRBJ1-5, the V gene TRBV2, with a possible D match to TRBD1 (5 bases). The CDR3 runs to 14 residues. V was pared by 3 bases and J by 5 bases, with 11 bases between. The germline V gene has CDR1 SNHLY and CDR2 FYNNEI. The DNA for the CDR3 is TGTGCCAGCAGTGATGGACACGCCGATCAGCCCCAGCATTTT. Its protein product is CASSDGHADQPQHF.

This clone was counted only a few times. CDR3 DNA sequence: TGTGCCAGCAGCTTGGCGACAGGGGCTGAAAAACTGTTTTTT. It encodes CASSLATGAEKLFF. The V and J genes are TRBV5-4 and TRBJ1-4; TRBD1 matches 8 bases. J was trimmed by 7 bases and V by 0 bases; bases with no gene match: 2. The germline CDR1 and CDR2 sequences are SGHNT and YYREEE (reference sequence). The CDR3 totals 14 residues.

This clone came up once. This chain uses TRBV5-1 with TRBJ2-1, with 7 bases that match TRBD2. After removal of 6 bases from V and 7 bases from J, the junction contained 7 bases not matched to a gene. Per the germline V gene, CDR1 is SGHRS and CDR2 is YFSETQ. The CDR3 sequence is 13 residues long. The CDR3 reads CASKSGMNNEQFF. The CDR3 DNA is TGCGCCAGCAAAAGCGGGATGAATAATGAGCAGTTCTTC.

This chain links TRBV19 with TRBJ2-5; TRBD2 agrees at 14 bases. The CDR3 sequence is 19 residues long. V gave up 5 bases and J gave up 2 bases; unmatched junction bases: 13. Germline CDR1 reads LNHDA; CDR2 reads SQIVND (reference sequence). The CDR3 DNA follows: TGTGCCAGTAGTCCTACCCTGGGACTAGCGGGAGTGGCGCAAGAGACCCAGTACTTC. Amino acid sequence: CASSPTLGLAGVAQETQYF.

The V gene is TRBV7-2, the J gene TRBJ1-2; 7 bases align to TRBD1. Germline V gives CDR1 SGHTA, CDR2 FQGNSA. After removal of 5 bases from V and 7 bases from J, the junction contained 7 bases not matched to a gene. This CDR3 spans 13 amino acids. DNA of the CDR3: TGTGCCAGCAGCCAAGCACAGGGGTCTGGCTACACCTTC. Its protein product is CASSQAQGSGYTF.